The following is a T cell receptor beta chain sequence with its context. Its antigen is not known. V trimming: 5 bases; J trimming: 8 bases; junction bases outside the gene matches: 12. The CDR3 runs 15 residues. Germline-derived CDR1 and CDR2 are SGHTA and FQGNSA. The data originate from a study of blood T cells in healthy people across ages. General study points: It was the long-lived donors that had more naive CD4+ cells and higher diversity than aged donors.

Then a second PCR, running about 6 to 12 cycles, was carried out with a sample-barcoded 5' primer and a J-beta primer mix. TCRdb reprocessed the 5' RACE reads via MiXCR and lists one record per CDR3 protein. The sample yields over 1,500,000 distinct CDR3 sequences, 40% to 55% seen once. The clonotype comes from a woman aged 40-49 years in good health. V usage is TRBV7-2 and J usage is TRBJ2-1, with 7 bases matching TRBD2. The sample consisted of blood. The CDR3 nucleotides read TGTGCCAGCAGCCTTGGGGGGGGGTTAGTGGATGAGCAGTTCTTC. Encoded protein: CASSLGGGLVDEQFF.